These 23 T cell receptor beta chains originate from one sample sequenced in a study of blood T cell repertoires in COVID-19. Only in-frame clones appear in the TCRdb table, and some are missing; sequencing was by immunoSEQ multiplex PCR. Among approximately 240,000 clones, approximately 80% were seen once, and the ten largest hold 3% to 4%. Sequencing was done on a sample of peripheral blood. These receptors were taken from a woman in her thirties or forties with active or convalescent COVID-19.

V usage is TRBV4-2 and J usage is TRBJ2-4, with D perhaps TRBD2 (5 bases). The germline V and J ends were trimmed by 1 base and 0 bases, with 19 bases remaining between them. The CDR3 consists of 19 residues. CDR1 and CDR2 (germline): LGHNA, YNFKEQ. In nucleotides, the CDR3 is TGTGCCAGCAGCCAAGGCAGAGGGAGCGGAGTTGGAGCCAAAAACATTCAGTACTTC. It is translated as CASSQGRGSGVGAKNIQYF.

This clone was observed once. This chain connects TRBV5-6 to TRBJ2-5; 9 bases are a match to TRBD1. The V and J ends lost 0 bases and 2 bases, in that order; junction bases with no gene match: 5. Germline V gene data show CDR1 as SGHDT and CDR2 as YYEEEE. This CDR3 has 16 residues. DNA for the CDR3: TGTGCCAGCAGCTTGGTAGGGACAGGGAGGCAAGAGACCCAGTACTTC. As protein: CASSLVGTGRQETQYF.

The rearrangement joins TRBV18 to TRBJ1-3; D is uncertain. V shed 7 bases and J shed 0 bases, with 4 bases lying between them. The CDR3 is 12 amino acids. CDR1 and CDR2 (germline): KGHSH, LQKENI. As DNA, the CDR3 is TGTGCCAGCTTCCTCTCTGGAAACACCATATATTTT. This codes for CASFLSGNTIYF.

The gene calls are TRBV9 and TRBJ1-2, with D hard to call. Germline lookup yields CDR1 SGDLS and CDR2 YYNGEE. The CDR3 sequence is 14 residues long. Between the trimmed V and J ends, which lost 0 bases and 6 bases, there was a span of 12 bases. The CDR3 sequence is CASSVARGVHGYTF. CDR3 DNA sequence: TGTGCCAGCAGCGTAGCTCGGGGAGTCCATGGCTACACCTTC.

The chain uses TRBV5-4 and TRBJ2-7, with a possible D match to TRBD2 (6 bases). Germline V gives CDR1 SGHNT, CDR2 YYREEE (reference sequence). The CDR3 is made up of 15 amino acids. The V gene lost 4 bases and the J gene lost 0 bases, with 14 bases spanning the gap. CDR3 nucleotide sequence: TGTGCCAGCAGCCGTGGTGCGGGGTTCTCCTACGAGCAGTACTTC. Its protein is CASSRGAGFSYEQYF.

CDR3 loop: CASSLMGGGGNEQFF. DNA of the CDR3: TGTGCCAGCAGCCTAATGGGCGGGGGGGGCAATGAGCAGTTCTTC. The V gene is TRBV6-6, the J gene TRBJ2-1; TRBD2 aligns across 9 bases. Germline assignment: CDR1 MNHNY and CDR2 SVGAGI (reference sequence). The CDR3 totals 15 residues. Losses at the gene ends were 6 bases for V and 6 bases for J; bases not matched to a gene: 9.

The V call is TRBV12-3 or TRBV12-4, the J call TRBJ1-5; possibly TRBD1 for D (5 bases). CDR3 length: 13 amino acids. The V end was cut by 5 bases, the J end by 7 bases, with 12 bases between. In DNA, the CDR3 is TGTGCCAGCAGTGCCGGGGGGGGACAGCCCCAGCATTTT. Protein sequence: CASSAGGGQPQHF.

The CDR3 loop is CASSLSSVGEQFF. CDR3 bases: TGTGCCAGCAGCCTATCTAGCGTTGGTGAGCAGTTCTTC. The V and J genes are TRBV14 and TRBJ2-1; D is possibly TRBD2 (6 bases). CDR1 SGHDN and CDR2 FVKESK come from the germline V gene. The CDR3 consists of 13 residues. V was pared by 4 bases and J by 9 bases, with 13 bases between.

J is TRBJ2-7 and V is TRBV5-6; 9 positions agree with TRBD1. Germline values: CDR1 SGHDT, CDR2 YYEEEE. The CDR3 contains 14 residues. After removal of 5 bases from V and 1 base from J, the junction contained 4 bases not matched to a gene. CDR3 in DNA: TGTGCCAGCAGTTACGGGACAGGGTCCTACGAGCAGTACTTC. Protein sequence: CASSYGTGSYEQYF.

J is TRBJ2-5 and V is TRBV27; 12 bases are a match to TRBD1. The CDR3 totals 16 residues. Germline CDR1 reads MNHEY; CDR2 reads SMNVEV (reference sequence). V trimming: 0 bases; J trimming: 5 bases; junction bases outside the gene matches: 4. This CDR3 reads CASSLSGTGGEETQYF. Written as DNA, the CDR3 is TGTGCCAGCAGTTTATCCGGGACAGGGGGCGAGGAGACCCAGTACTTC.

The chain recombines TRBV10-3 with TRBJ1-6; D is possibly TRBD1 (6 bases). This CDR3 region has 16 residues. Looked up from germline, CDR1 is ENHRY and CDR2 is SYGVKD. Trimming stripped 3 bases from V and 9 bases from J, with 18 bases between. CDR3 coding DNA: TGTGCCATCAGTGAATGGTTGGGGACAAGGAGTTCACCCCTCCACTTT. Its translation is CAISEWLGTRSSPLHF.

The chain recombines TRBV7-3 with TRBJ2-5; 12 bases match TRBD2. CDR1 and CDR2 from the germline V gene are SGHTA and FQGTGA. The CDR3 covers 19 residues. Losses at the gene ends were 0 bases for V and 2 bases for J; bases not matched to a gene: 10. In DNA form, the CDR3 reads TGTGCCAGCAGCTTAACAGCACTAGCGGGGGGCGAGTCTCAAGAGACCCAGTACTTC. Its protein product is CASSLTALAGGESQETQYF. The variable domain in full, completed from reference TRBV7-3 and TRBJ2-5, reads GAGVSQTPSNKVTEKGKYVELRCDPISGHTALYWYRQSLGQGPEFLIYFQGTGAADDSGLPNDRFFAVRPEGSVSTLKIQRTERGDSAVYLCASSLTALAGGESQETQYFGPGTRLLVL.

The chain joins TRBV9 to TRBJ2-2; TRBD2 aligns across 8 bases. V shed 0 bases, J shed 8 bases, and the junction held 9 bases outside the gene matches. CDR3 length equals 16 residues. From germline, CDR1 is SGDLS and CDR2 YYNGEE. The CDR3 region is CASSVAAGLAAGELFF. CDR3 nucleotides: TGTGCCAGCAGCGTAGCCGCTGGACTAGCTGCTGGGGAGCTGTTTTTT. Full variable domain (rest looked up from reference TRBV9 and TRBJ2-2): DSGVTQTPKHLITATGQRVTLRCSPRSGDLSVYWYQQSLDQGLQFLIQYYNGEERAKGNILERFSAQQFPDLHSELNLSSLELGDSALYFCASSVAAGLAAGELFFGEGSRLTVL.

The chain carries TRBV27 and TRBJ2-1; a possible D gene is TRBD2 (6 bases). The CDR3 totals 14 residues. CDR1 and CDR2 (germline): MNHEY, SMNVEV (reference sequence). Between the trimmed V and J ends, which lost 3 bases and 7 bases, there was a span of 13 bases. CDR3 sequence: CASSFGAGGNEQFF. CDR3 DNA: TGTGCCAGCAGTTTTGGGGCAGGAGGGAATGAGCAGTTCTTC.

The gene calls are TRBV5-6 and TRBJ1-2; a possible D gene is TRBD1 (5 bases). The CDR3 runs 16 residues. V lost 0 bases and J lost 4, with 16 bases in between. The germline V gene has CDR1 SGHDT and CDR2 YYEEEE. The CDR3 loop is CASSLAGQEKVYGYTF. The CDR3 DNA reads TGTGCCAGCAGCTTGGCCGGACAAGAGAAGGTCTATGGCTACACCTTC.

Only one count was recorded for this clone. This chain links TRBV7-9 with TRBJ1-6, with D uncertain. Germline CDR1 and CDR2: SEHNR and FQNEAQ (reference sequence). Trimming removed 5 bases at V and 7 bases at J, with 12 bases between. The CDR3 is made up of 14 amino acids. CDR3 nucleotide sequence: TGTGCCAGCAGCCCCTCGACACCGAATTCACCCCTCCACTTT. The encoded protein is CASSPSTPNSPLHF. Using reference TRBV7-9 and TRBJ1-6 for the parts outside the CDR3, the full variable domain is DTGVSQNPRHKITKRGQNVTFRCDPISEHNRLYWYRQTLGQGPEFLTYFQNEAQLEKSRLLSDRFSAERPKGSFSTLEIQRTEQGDSAMYLCASSPSTPNSPLHFGNGTRLTVT.

The chain links TRBV28 to TRBJ1-1; D is perhaps TRBD1 (5 bases). CDR3 length equals 14 residues. V lost 2 bases to trimming and J lost 5 bases, with 12 bases between them. The germline gives CDR1 MDHEN, CDR2 SYDVKM. The CDR3 protein is CASSLGGSGTEAFF. CDR3 sequence (DNA): TGTGCCAGCAGTTTAGGGGGGTCGGGAACTGAAGCTTTCTTT.

This clone showed up just once. The gene calls are TRBV12-3 or TRBV12-4 and TRBJ2-3; D is uncertain. Trimming removed 3 bases from V and 3 bases from J, with 4 bases in between. The CDR3 extends over 12 amino acids. The CDR3: CASSFNTDTQYF. CDR3 DNA sequence: TGTGCCAGCAGTTTTAATACAGATACGCAGTATTTT.

V gene TRBV5-1 combines with J gene TRBJ1-6, with TRBD1 identical over 7 bases. The J segment lost 5 bases and the V segment lost 4 bases, leaving 6 bases of the junction unmatched. The CDR3 is 15 amino acids. Per the germline V gene, CDR1 is SGHRS and CDR2 is YFSETQ. In nucleotides, the CDR3 is TGCGCCAGCAGCGCACAGGGGATCGATAATTCACCCCTCCACTTT. Its translation is CASSAQGIDNSPLHF.

The chain couples TRBV5-6 to TRBJ2-5, with 8 bases matching TRBD1. Germline V CDR1 and CDR2: SGHDT, YYEEEE. This CDR3 comprises 13 residues. V trimming: 4 bases; J trimming: 4 bases; junction bases outside the gene matches: 3. The CDR3 reads CASSEDRGETQYF. In nucleotides, the CDR3 is TGTGCCAGCAGCGAAGACAGGGGAGAGACCCAGTACTTC.

V is TRBV2 and J is TRBJ1-5, with D possibly being TRBD1 (5 bases). Per germline, CDR1 SNHLY and CDR2 FYNNEI. The CDR3 runs 14 residues. V lost 7 bases, J lost 3 bases, and 13 bases lay in between. This chain's CDR3 is CASNQGGDNQPQHF. DNA for the CDR3: TGTGCCAGCAACCAGGGAGGGGACAATCAGCCCCAGCATTTT. Full variable domain (remainder filled in from reference TRBV2 and TRBJ1-5): EPEVTQTPSHQVTQMGQEVILRCVPISNHLYFYWYRQILGQKVEFLVSFYNNEISEKSEIFDDQFSVERPDGSNFTLKIRSTKLEDSAMYFCASNQGGDNQPQHFGDGTRLSIL.

This chain links TRBV2 with TRBJ1-1; D ambiguous. The CDR3 loop spans 13 amino acids. Germline lookup yields CDR1 SNHLY and CDR2 FYNNEI. Trimming cost V 6 bases and J 4 bases, with 12 bases left between them. CDR3 coding DNA: TGTGCCAGCAGGGGAGTCGAAAGCACTGAAGCTTTCTTT. This translates into CASRGVESTEAFF.

The rearrangement uses TRBV30 and TRBJ2-5; TRBD1 aligns across 11 bases. Germline CDR1 reads GTSNPN; CDR2 reads SVGIG (reference sequence). This CDR3 is built from 15 residues. Unmatched junction bases numbered 7, after V lost 3 bases and J lost 4 bases. DNA for the CDR3: TGTGCCTGGAGCTTATTGGACAGGGGGCGAGAGACCCAGTACTTC. It specifies CAWSLLDRGRETQYF.